This TCR beta chain was recovered during a study of blood T cell repertoires in COVID-19. About the research overall: The United States, Italy and Spain provided the acute and convalescent COVID-19 samples.

The CDR3 loop spans 12 amino acids. Germline V gene lookup returns CDR1 MNHEY and CDR2 SVGAGI. The J segment lost 7 bases and the V segment lost 8 bases, leaving 6 bases of the junction unmatched. Study processing details: Cell counts per sample came from amplifying reference gene primers. Sequenced by immunoSEQ multiplex PCR; TCRdb stores in-frame clones only, minus some. V, J and clone size derive from that table, while D and trimming were established from the DNA sequence. Among about 200,000 clones listed, around 80% were seen once. The material sequenced was peripheral blood. The clonotype comes from a human donor in a cohort sampled during active COVID-19. V is TRBV6-5 and J is TRBJ1-1; 8 bases agree with TRBD1. CDR3 amino acids: CASAADRGEAFF. The CDR3 coding sequence is TGTGCCAGCGCGGCCGACAGGGGTGAAGCTTTCTTT.